This TCR beta chain was recovered during a study of blood T cell repertoires in COVID-19. Study background: Donors in the United States, Italy and Spain gave samples during acute or convalescent COVID-19. Sources were T cells, B-cell-depleted T cells, or PBMCs; the material itself was cDNA or gDNA.

Seattle patient enrollment occurred during active infection, with longitudinal follow-up thereafter. Methods used by the authors: Scientists estimated how many nucleated cells there were by amplifying reference gene primers. This table comes from immunoSEQ multiplex PCR, and its TCRdb copy is limited to in-frame clones, with some not included. V and J calls plus clone size are reproduced from that table; the DNA served to infer D and trimming. The profile shows about 370,000 clones, approximately 88% of them singletons. This clone has at least ten counts. Germline V CDR1 and CDR2: LGHNA, YNFKEQ. CDR3 size: 16 residues. Trimming at V came to 0 bases and at J to 3 bases, leaving 7 bases not matched to a gene.

This clonotype was sampled from a woman in her thirties with COVID-19, enrolled during active disease. Sequencing used peripheral blood. This chain links TRBV4-2 with TRBJ2-7, with 8 nucleotides matching TRBD1. CDR3 sequence reads: CASSQDDGDRGYEQYF. The CDR3 DNA reads as TGTGCCAGCAGCCAAGATGACGGTGACAGGGGCTACGAGCAGTACTTC.